This T cell receptor (beta chain) was observed in a study of cytomegalovirus exposure and HLA in healthy donors. Study details: Out of about 180 million T cells, an earlier analysis found some 110 million unique TCR beta sequences in total.

General study results and limits: Sequences of the TCR beta chain were said to predict the HLA-A and HLA-B alleles of most subjects accurately. Later analysis found that TCR beta chains associated with HLA were more clonally expanded than other, equally common chains.

This clone appeared a few times. The antigen is undetermined. It was with 60 Vbeta and 13 Jbeta primers that the PCR ran. TCRdb's copy holds only in-frame clones and misses some; the assay was immunoSEQ multiplex PCR. The sample carries around 97,000 clones, about 71% recorded once. Though nominally healthy at sampling, donors likely had unrecorded immune exposures. Sequencing was performed on PBMCs. This receptor was identified in a woman aged 45 to 65 in good health and CMV-seronegative.

The CDR3 DNA reads TGTGCCAGTAGTCCCCTCCGACAGGACCAAGAGACCCAGTACTTC. Encoded protein: CASSPLRQDQETQYF. This chain uses TRBV19 with TRBJ2-5, with a possible D match to TRBD1 (6 bases). The CDR3 spans 15 residues. Germline V lookup: CDR1 LNHDA, CDR2 SQIVND (reference sequence). The ends were cut back, 5 bases at V and 0 bases at J, with 13 bases in the middle.